The 23 T cell receptor beta chains given below trace back to one sample, sequenced in a study of cytomegalovirus exposure and HLA in healthy donors. This PCR relied on a set of 60 Vbeta primers and 13 Jbeta primers. Profiling relied on immunoSEQ multiplex PCR, and the TCRdb table lists in-frame clones only, not all of them. The repertoire consists of about 170,000 clones, with roughly four fifths occurring once and the leading ten covering more than 2%. Input material: PBMCs. These receptors came from a woman aged 30 to 39 in good health and CMV-seropositive.

With respect to this clone: A junction end diverges from the germline sequence, so it may reflect a read error. The chain joins TRBV7-6 to TRBJ1-1; 7 bases match TRBD1. Per germline, CDR1 SGHVS and CDR2 FNYEAQ. The CDR3 has 12 residues. This chain's CDR3 is CASSSYRGEASF. As DNA, the CDR3 is TGTGCCAGCAGCTCGTACAGGGGCGAAGCTTCCTTT.

This clone was observed a handful of times. The chain links TRBV7-2 to TRBJ1-2; D may be TRBD1 (5 bases). Trimming removed 1 base at V and 8 bases at J, with 20 bases between. The CDR3 has 16 residues. Germline CDR1 SGHTA, CDR2 FQGNSA. The CDR3 sequence: CASSLDPEGSGRGYTF. The CDR3 DNA is TGTGCCAGCAGCTTAGACCCGGAGGGATCAGGGCGGGGCTACACCTTC.

The chain carries TRBV28 and TRBJ1-5, with 12 bases identical to TRBD1. This CDR3 spans 17 amino acids. V lost 5 bases to trimming and J lost 7 bases; unmatched junction nucleotides: 12. Looked up from germline, CDR1 is MDHEN and CDR2 is SYDVKM. The DNA for the CDR3 is TGTGCCAGCAGTCCACAGGGACAGGGGGCCCGGGGACAGCCCCAGCATTTT. Amino acids: CASSPQGQGARGQPQHF.

In this sample, this clone turned up a few times. The chain couples TRBV29-1 to TRBJ2-1; a possible D gene is TRBD1 (6 bases). Deletions cut 3 bases from V and 1 base from J, with 7 bases between. Germline V CDR1 and CDR2: SQVTM, ANQGSEA. The CDR3 spans 13 residues. CDR3 sequence reads: CSVDRGSYNEQFF. CDR3 bases: TGCAGCGTTGACAGGGGTTCCTACAATGAGCAGTTCTTC.

The V call is TRBV7-2, the J call TRBJ1-1; no reliable D call. This CDR3 contains 13 residues. Trimming removed 4 bases at V and 0 bases at J, with 6 bases between. Germline CDR1 is SGHTA and CDR2 is FQGNSA. This CDR3 reads CASSSSMNTEAFF. Written as DNA, the CDR3 is TGTGCCAGCAGCTCGAGTATGAACACTGAAGCTTTCTTT.

CDR3 protein: CASRSIPGQGTEKLFF. The CDR3 region has the DNA TGTGCCAGCAGGTCTATCCCGGGACAGGGTACTGAAAAACTGTTTTTT. The chain recombines TRBV28 with TRBJ1-4; 9 nucleotides match TRBD1. CDR3 length: 16 amino acids. Trimming cost V 6 bases and J 7 bases; bases outside gene matches: 12. Germline V gives CDR1 MDHEN, CDR2 SYDVKM.

V is TRBV30 and J is TRBJ2-3; 10 nucleotides line up with TRBD2. The V segment lost 5 bases and the J segment 5 bases; nucleotides outside the gene matches: 13. There are 16 residues in the CDR3. Germline CDR1 GTSNPN, CDR2 SVGIG (reference sequence). In nucleotides, the CDR3 is TGTGCCTGGGGACGAGGGATAGCGGGGGGTAGAGATACGCAGTATTTT. Translating gives CAWGRGIAGGRDTQYF.

This chain connects TRBV6-1 to TRBJ2-7, with no clear D. The V gene lost 0 bases and the J gene lost 7 bases, with 13 bases spanning the gap. This CDR3 has 14 residues. The germline CDR1 and CDR2 sequences are MNHNS and SASEGT. Here the CDR3 reads CASSEAHRFREQYF. The CDR3 DNA reads TGTGCCAGCAGTGAAGCCCACCGGTTCCGGGAGCAGTACTTC.

J is TRBJ2-1 and V is TRBV10-3; no reliable D call. The CDR3 sequence is 14 residues long. Trimming removed 7 bases at V and 0 bases at J, with 10 bases between. Germline CDR1 is ENHRY and CDR2 is SYGVKD. CDR3 sequence reads: CAITGESSYNEQFF. The CDR3 DNA reads as TGTGCCATCACGGGTGAAAGCTCCTACAATGAGCAGTTCTTC.

V is TRBV5-6 and J is TRBJ1-1; TRBD1 matches at 9 bases. The CDR3 is 16 amino acids. Per the germline V gene, CDR1 is SGHDT and CDR2 is YYEEEE. The V segment lost 0 bases and the J segment 5 bases; nucleotides outside the gene matches: 8. The CDR3 coding sequence is TGTGCCAGCAGCTTGGGGCGACAGGGGGGAATTACTGAAGCTTTCTTT. It codes for CASSLGRQGGITEAFF. Complete variable domain (other parts from reference TRBV5-6 and TRBJ1-1): DAGVTQSPTHLIKTRGQQVTLRCSPKSGHDTVSWYQQALGQGPQFIFQYYEEEERQRGNFPDRFSGHQFPNYSSELNVNALLLGDSALYLCASSLGRQGGITEAFFGQGTRLTVV.

This clone occurred a few times. The rearrangement joins TRBV5-1 to TRBJ1-1, with D tentatively TRBD1 (5 bases). With 0 bases removed from V and 5 bases from J, the gap between germline ends came to 14 bases. Germline lookup yields CDR1 SGHRS and CDR2 YFSETQ. The CDR3 has 15 residues. CDR3 sequence: CASSLAYGAGTEAFF. The CDR3 region has the DNA TGCGCCAGCAGCTTGGCCTATGGGGCCGGTACTGAAGCTTTCTTT.

J is TRBJ1-1 and V is TRBV19, with a possible D match to TRBD1 (5 bases). The V and J ends lost 7 bases and 0 bases respectively, with 15 bases between them. Germline V lookup: CDR1 LNHDA, CDR2 SQIVND (reference sequence). The CDR3 spans 15 residues. The CDR3 reads CASTEGAGVNTEAFF. Here the CDR3 DNA reads TGTGCCAGTACCGAAGGAGCGGGGGTGAACACTGAAGCTTTCTTT.

The chain carries TRBV5-1 and TRBJ2-1; 7 bases line up with TRBD1. CDR1 is SGHRS, CDR2 YFSETQ, per germline. There are 16 residues in the CDR3. The V and J ends lost 4 bases and 7 bases, in that order; junction bases with no gene match: 14. Written as DNA, the CDR3 is TGCGCCAGCAGCCCCCAAGGGGGCAGCGCAATAAATGAGCAGTTCTTC. Protein sequence: CASSPQGGSAINEQFF.

V and J are TRBV15 and TRBJ2-1, with a weak D call TRBD2 (5 bases). Germline V lookup: CDR1 LNHNV, CDR2 YYDKDF (reference sequence). Trimming pared 3 bases from V and 0 bases from J, leaving 6 bases between. The CDR3 covers 14 residues. CDR3 coding DNA: TGTGCCACCAGCAGGGGGAGCTCCTACAATGAGCAGTTCTTC. This translates into CATSRGSSYNEQFF. Combining the CDR3 with reference TRBV15 and TRBJ2-1 gives the whole variable domain DAMVIQNPRYQVTQFGKPVTLSCSQTLNHNVMYWYQQKSSQAPKLLFHYYDKDFNNEADTPDNFQSRRPNTSFCFLDIRSPGLGDTAMYLCATSRGSSYNEQFFGPGTRLTVL.

The rearrangement joins TRBV18 to TRBJ1-1; possibly TRBD1 for D (5 bases). Germline V gives CDR1 KGHSH, CDR2 LQKENI. This CDR3 contains 13 residues. V shed 6 bases and J shed 3 bases, with 11 bases lying between them. Here the CDR3 DNA reads TGTGCCAGCTCCCAAGGGGTGGACACTGAAGCTTTCTTT. Amino acid sequence: CASSQGVDTEAFF.

A single count supports this clone. The rearrangement joins TRBV2 to TRBJ2-7, with 9 nucleotides matching TRBD1. This CDR3 spans 14 amino acids. Germline trimming cut 8 bases from V and 4 bases from J; bases unmatched to any gene: 9. Germline V gene sequence: CDR1 SNHLY, CDR2 FYNNEI. The CDR3 spells CASCRTGAVYEQYF. The CDR3 DNA follows: TGTGCCAGCTGCAGGACAGGGGCCGTTTACGAGCAGTACTTC.

The count of this clone is one. The CDR3 is CASSPGTSVTDTQYF. The CDR3 DNA sequence: TGTGCCAGCAGCCCCGGGACTAGCGTGACAGATACGCAGTATTTT. V and J are TRBV2 and TRBJ2-3; TRBD2 matches 10 bases. V shed 6 bases, J shed 3 bases, and the junction held 6 bases outside the gene matches. The germline gives CDR1 SNHLY, CDR2 FYNNEI. The CDR3 consists of 15 residues.

V usage is TRBV5-7 and J usage is TRBJ2-7; 13 nucleotides line up with TRBD2. TRBV5-7 is an ORF, with its function uncertain. The CDR3 runs to 17 residues. After removal of 2 bases from V and 0 bases from J, the junction contained 5 bases not matched to a gene. CDR3 amino acids: CASSFPGLAGFSYEQYF. Here the CDR3 DNA reads TGTGCCAGCAGCTTCCCGGGACTAGCGGGGTTCTCCTACGAGCAGTACTTC.

This sequence joins TRBV7-2 and TRBJ1-3; weak D call: TRBD1 (5 bases). This CDR3 is 18 amino acids long. The V end lost 4 bases, the J end lost 0 bases, and 19 bases lay between the germline ends. Per germline, CDR1 SGHTA and CDR2 FQGNSA. The CDR3 bases are TGTGCCAGCAGCTCCGTAAGGTACAGGCTGATCTCTGGAAACACCATATATTTT. Translated: CASSSVRYRLISGNTIYF.

V is TRBV2 and J is TRBJ1-5, with TRBD1 identical over 8 bases. Per germline, CDR1 SNHLY and CDR2 FYNNEI. Trimming at V came to 4 bases and at J to 7 bases, leaving 9 bases not matched to a gene. CDR3 length equals 15 residues. The CDR3 DNA follows: TGTGCCAGCAGTGCCGGACAGGGAGGATGGCAGCCCCAGCATTTT. Amino acid sequence: CASSAGQGGWQPQHF.

The chain uses TRBV28 and TRBJ1-1, with D unresolved. Germline lookup yields CDR1 MDHEN and CDR2 SYDVKM. V was pared by 6 bases and J by 4 bases, with 15 bases between. The CDR3 consists of 14 residues. CDR3 sequence: CASRRPGGSTEAFF. The CDR3 nucleotides read TGTGCCAGCAGACGCCCCGGTGGGAGCACTGAAGCTTTCTTT.

This clone appeared once. This chain's CDR3 is CASSSEEREGDTQYF. The CDR3 coding sequence is TGTGCCAGCAGTTCAGAGGAGCGGGAGGGAGATACGCAGTATTTT. The chain uses TRBV13 and TRBJ2-3; TRBD2 matches 10 bases. Germline-derived CDR1 and CDR2 are PRHDT and FYEKMQ (reference sequence). Germline trimming cut 6 bases from V and 5 bases from J; bases unmatched to any gene: 8. The CDR3 totals 15 residues.

The J gene is TRBJ2-7, the V gene TRBV7-2, with TRBD1 identical over 7 bases. CDR1 and CDR2 from the germline V gene are SGHTA and FQGNSA. The CDR3 is made up of 12 amino acids. Losses at the gene ends were 4 bases for V and 6 bases for J; bases not matched to a gene: 3. CDR3 protein: CASSYHRGEQYF. CDR3 sequence (DNA): TGTGCCAGCAGCTACCACAGGGGCGAGCAGTACTTC.